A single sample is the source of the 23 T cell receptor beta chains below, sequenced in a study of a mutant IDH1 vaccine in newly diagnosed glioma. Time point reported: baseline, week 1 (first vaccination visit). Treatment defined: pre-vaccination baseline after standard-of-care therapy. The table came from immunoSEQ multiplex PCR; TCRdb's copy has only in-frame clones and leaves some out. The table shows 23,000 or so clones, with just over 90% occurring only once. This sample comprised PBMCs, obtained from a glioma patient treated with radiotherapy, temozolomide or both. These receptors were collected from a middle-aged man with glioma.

The CDR3 loop is CATSAEDMIPEAFF. The CDR3 DNA follows: TGTGCCACCAGCGCGGAAGACATGATTCCTGAAGCTTTCTTT. The chain employs TRBV15 and TRBJ1-1; D gene uncertain. V gave up 5 bases and J gave up 6 bases, with 16 bases separating them. The CDR3 loop spans 14 amino acids. Per the germline V gene, CDR1 is LNHNV and CDR2 is YYDKDF (reference sequence).

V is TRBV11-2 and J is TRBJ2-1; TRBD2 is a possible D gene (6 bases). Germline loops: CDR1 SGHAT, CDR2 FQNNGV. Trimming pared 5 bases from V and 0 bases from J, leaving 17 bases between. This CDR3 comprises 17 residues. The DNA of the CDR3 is TGTGCCAGCAGCCCCGATAACCGGGGGAGCTCCTACAATGAGCAGTTCTTC. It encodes CASSPDNRGSSYNEQFF. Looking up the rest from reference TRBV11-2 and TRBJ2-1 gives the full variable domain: EAGVAQSPRYKIIEKRQSVAFWCNPISGHATLYWYQQILGQGPKLLIQFQNNGVVDDSQLPKDRFSAERLKGVDSTLKIQPAKLEDSAVYLCASSPDNRGSSYNEQFFGPGTRLTVL.

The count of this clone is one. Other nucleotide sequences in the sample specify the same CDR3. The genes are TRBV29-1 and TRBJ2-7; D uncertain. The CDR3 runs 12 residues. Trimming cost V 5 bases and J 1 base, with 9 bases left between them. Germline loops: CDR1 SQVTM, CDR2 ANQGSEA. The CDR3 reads CSVLRASYEQYF. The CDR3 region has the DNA TGCAGCGTTCTGAGAGCATCCTACGAGCAGTACTTC.

CDR3 in DNA: TGTGCCAGCAGCGTCAGTATAGGTGAAGCCTACGAGCAGTACTTC. It encodes CASSVSIGEAYEQYF. The rearrangement joins TRBV7-9 to TRBJ2-7; D remains unclear. V was trimmed by 5 bases and J by 2 bases, leaving 16 bases between them. CDR3 length: 15 amino acids. From germline, CDR1 is SEHNR and CDR2 FQNEAQ (reference sequence).

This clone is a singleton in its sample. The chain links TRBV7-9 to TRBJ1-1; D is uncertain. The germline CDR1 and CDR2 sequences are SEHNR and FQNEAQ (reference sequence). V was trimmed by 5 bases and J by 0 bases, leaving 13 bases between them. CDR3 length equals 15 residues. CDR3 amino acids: CASSPALGMNTEAFF. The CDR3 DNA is TGTGCCAGCAGCCCAGCCCTGGGGATGAACACTGAAGCTTTCTTT.

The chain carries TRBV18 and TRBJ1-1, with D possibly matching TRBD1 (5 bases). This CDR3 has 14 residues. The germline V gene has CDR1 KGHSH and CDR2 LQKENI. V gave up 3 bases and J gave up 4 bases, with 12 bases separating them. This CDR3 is CASSPKGLGTEAFF. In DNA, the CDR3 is TGTGCCAGCTCACCGAAGGGGTTAGGCACTGAAGCTTTCTTT.

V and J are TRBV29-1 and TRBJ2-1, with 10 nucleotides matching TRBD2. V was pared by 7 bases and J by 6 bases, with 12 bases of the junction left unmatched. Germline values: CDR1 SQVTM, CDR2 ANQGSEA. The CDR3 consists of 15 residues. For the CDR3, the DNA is TGCAGCGCCGGGGCCAGCGGGGGGGCGTCCAATGAGCAGTTCTTC. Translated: CSAGASGGASNEQFF.

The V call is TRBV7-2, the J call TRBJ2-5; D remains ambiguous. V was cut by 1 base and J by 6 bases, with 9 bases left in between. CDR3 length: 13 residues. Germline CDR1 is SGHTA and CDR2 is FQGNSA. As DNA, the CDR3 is TGTGCCAGCAGCTTAGGACTGGGAAAGACCCAGTACTTC. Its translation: CASSLGLGKTQYF.

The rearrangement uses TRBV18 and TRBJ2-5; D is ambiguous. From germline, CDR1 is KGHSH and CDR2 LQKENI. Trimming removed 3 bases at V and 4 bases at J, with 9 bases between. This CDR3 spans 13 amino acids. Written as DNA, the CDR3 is TGTGCCAGCTCACCCGACGGCCCAGAGACCCAGTACTTC. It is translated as CASSPDGPETQYF.

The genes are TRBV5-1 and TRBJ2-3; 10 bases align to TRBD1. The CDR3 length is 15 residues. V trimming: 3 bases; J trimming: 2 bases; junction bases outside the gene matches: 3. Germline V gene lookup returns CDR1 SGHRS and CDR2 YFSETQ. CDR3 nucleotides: TGCGCCAGCAGCTCCGGGACAGGGGTCACAGATACGCAGTATTTT. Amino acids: CASSSGTGVTDTQYF.

The CDR3 region is CASSYSSGSSDEQFF. Here the CDR3 DNA reads TGTGCCAGCAGTTACTCTAGCGGGAGTTCCGATGAGCAGTTCTTC. The chain is built from TRBV6-5 and TRBJ2-1; the match to TRBD2 covers 9 bases. Germline assignment: CDR1 MNHEY and CDR2 SVGAGI. The V gene end was trimmed by 0 bases and the J gene end by 8 bases; junction bases not matched to a gene: 5. This CDR3 has 15 residues.

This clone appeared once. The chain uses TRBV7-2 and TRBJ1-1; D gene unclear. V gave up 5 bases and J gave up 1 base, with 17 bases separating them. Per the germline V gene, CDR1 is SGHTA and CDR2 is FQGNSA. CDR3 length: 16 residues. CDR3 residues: CASSPSPTKWNTEAFF. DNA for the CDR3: TGTGCCAGCAGCCCGTCCCCGACAAAATGGAACACTGAAGCTTTCTTT.

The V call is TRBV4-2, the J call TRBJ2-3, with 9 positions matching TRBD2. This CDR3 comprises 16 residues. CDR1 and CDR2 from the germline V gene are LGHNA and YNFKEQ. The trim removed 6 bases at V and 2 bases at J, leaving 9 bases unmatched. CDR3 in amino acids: CASSLIPGLATDTQYF. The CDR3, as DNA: TGTGCCAGCAGTCTTATACCGGGACTAGCCACAGATACGCAGTATTTT.

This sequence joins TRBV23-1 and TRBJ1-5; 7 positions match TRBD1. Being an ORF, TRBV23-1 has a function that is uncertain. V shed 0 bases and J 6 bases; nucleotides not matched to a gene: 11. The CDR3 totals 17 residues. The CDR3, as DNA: TGCGCCAGCAGTCAATCGGGGGGGCAGGGGGGTGTTCAGCCCCAGCATTTT. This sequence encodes CASSQSGGQGGVQPQHF.

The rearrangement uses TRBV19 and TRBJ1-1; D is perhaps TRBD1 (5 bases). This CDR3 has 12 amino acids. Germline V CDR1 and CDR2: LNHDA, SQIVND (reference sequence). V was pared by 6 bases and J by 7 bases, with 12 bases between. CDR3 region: CASRWDEFEAFF. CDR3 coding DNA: TGTGCCAGTAGGTGGGACGAGTTTGAAGCTTTCTTT.

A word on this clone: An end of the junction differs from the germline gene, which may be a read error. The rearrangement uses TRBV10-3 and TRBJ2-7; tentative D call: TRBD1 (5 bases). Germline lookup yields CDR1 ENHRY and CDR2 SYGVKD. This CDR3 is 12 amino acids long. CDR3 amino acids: CAIGDSPYEQYF. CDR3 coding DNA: TGTGCCATCGGTGACAGCCCCTACGAGCAGTACTTC.

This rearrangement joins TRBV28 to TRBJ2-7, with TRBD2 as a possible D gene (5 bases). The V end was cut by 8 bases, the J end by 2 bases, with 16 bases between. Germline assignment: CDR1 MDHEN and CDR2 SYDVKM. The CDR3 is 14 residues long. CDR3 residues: CASRVAGDAYEQYF. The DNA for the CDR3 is TGTGCCAGCCGTGTTGCGGGTGACGCCTACGAGCAGTACTTC.

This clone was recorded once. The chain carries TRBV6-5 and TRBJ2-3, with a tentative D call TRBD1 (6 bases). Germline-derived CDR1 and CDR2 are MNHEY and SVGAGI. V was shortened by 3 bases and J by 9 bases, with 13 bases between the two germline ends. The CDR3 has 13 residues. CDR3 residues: CASSYPAGETQYF. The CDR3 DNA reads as TGTGCCAGCAGTTATCCCGCAGGGGAAACGCAGTATTTT.

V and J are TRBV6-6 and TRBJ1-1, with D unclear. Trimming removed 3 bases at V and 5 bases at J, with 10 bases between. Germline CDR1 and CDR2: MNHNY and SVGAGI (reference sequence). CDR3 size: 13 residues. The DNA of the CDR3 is TGTGCCAGCAGTTATTTCGAGCAGACTGAAGCTTTCTTT. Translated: CASSYFEQTEAFF.

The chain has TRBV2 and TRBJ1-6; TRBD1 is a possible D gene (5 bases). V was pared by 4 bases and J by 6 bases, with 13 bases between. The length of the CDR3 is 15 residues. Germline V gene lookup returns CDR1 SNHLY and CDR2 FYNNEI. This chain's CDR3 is CASSAQGTTNSPLHF. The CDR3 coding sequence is TGTGCCAGCAGTGCCCAGGGCACTACTAATTCACCCCTCCACTTT.

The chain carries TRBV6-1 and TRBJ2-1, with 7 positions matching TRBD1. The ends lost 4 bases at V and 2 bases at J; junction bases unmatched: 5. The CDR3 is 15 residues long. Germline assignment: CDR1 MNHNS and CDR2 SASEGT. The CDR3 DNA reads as TGTGCCAGCAGTGGGAGACAGGGTCCCTACAATGAGCAGTTCTTC. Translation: CASSGRQGPYNEQFF.

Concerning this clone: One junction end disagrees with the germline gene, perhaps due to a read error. The CDR3: CASSRQGRETQYF. CDR3 in DNA: TGTGCTAGCAGCCGACAGGGCCGGGAGACCCAGTACTTC. The rearrangement links TRBV7-7 to TRBJ2-5; 7 nucleotides agree with TRBD1. Germline-derived CDR1 and CDR2 are SSHAT and FNYEAQ (reference sequence). The CDR3 runs 13 residues. The whole variable domain, remainder taken from reference TRBV7-7 and TRBJ2-5, is GAGVSQSPRYKVTKRGQDVTLRCDPISSHATLYWYQQALGQGPEFLTYFNYEAQPDKSGLPSDRFSAERPEGSISTLTIQRTEQRDSAMYRCASSRQGRETQYFGPGTRLLVL.

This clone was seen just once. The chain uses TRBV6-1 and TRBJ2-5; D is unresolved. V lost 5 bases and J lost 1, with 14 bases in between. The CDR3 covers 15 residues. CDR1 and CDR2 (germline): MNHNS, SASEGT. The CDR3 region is CASSSLTGPQETQYF. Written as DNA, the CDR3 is TGTGCCAGCAGTTCCTTAACGGGTCCCCAAGAGACCCAGTACTTC.